This T cell receptor (beta chain) came from a study of cytomegalovirus exposure and HLA in healthy donors (dated by TCRdb to the late 2010s). Broadly, across the study: An earlier analysis of some 620 of the donors reported 276 Gb of sequence data and 95 million to 140 million unique TCR beta sequences obtained from about 200 million T cells. About 300 gigabases of sequencing data and approximately 93 million unique TCR sequences were included in an early release covering about 700 HLA-typed donors. Among the roughly 410 genotyped donors, around 81% belonged to the genetic ancestry cluster associated with self-reported Caucasian donors. The study aimed to test whether signatures of past pathogen exposure could be identified by cataloging public T cell receptors. The T cell repertoires of some 700 subjects were profiled by immunosequencing and related to cytomegalovirus serostatus. A separate validation cohort of roughly 110 different subjects was used in addition to the approximately 700-subject first cohort. To predict cytomegalovirus infection status, the study brought together high-throughput TCR immunosequencing, statistical association of individual TCRs with disease status, and machine learning. A later analysis re-analyzed previously published TCR beta repertoires from 500 to 700 donors and added high-resolution HLA genotyping to study TCR occurrence patterns. In the later analysis, no new phenotypic data were used to find candidate immune exposures; instead, reliance was placed on TCR beta sequences and their occurrence across donors. An earlier analysis of more than 450 of the donors used high-throughput TCR beta sequencing to judge whether each TCR beta V gene segment behaved as functional or pseudogenic. Alongside the repertoire data, information on donor age, sex, ethnicity and CMV serostatus was compiled. Genome-wide SNP genotypes for about 65% of the 666 donors were used in a later genetic analysis, which treated that subset as a discovery cohort. Every discovery cohort repertoire had been produced on one sequencing platform. Class I and class II HLA loci were covered by the typing at four-digit resolution. Typing coverage varied by locus: 629-630 donors for A, B, C, DRB1 and DQB1; about 520 for DQA1; 606 for DPA1; approximately 470 for DPB1. Because of strong linkage in the cohort, roughly five DR-DQ haplotypes were treated as single units for association and clustering. On average, about 200,000 unique TCR beta nucleotide sequences were sequenced per donor among 300 to 500 genotyped donors of the cohort, with 15% to 20% of those sequences being non-productive. Study-wide conclusions, independent of this receptor: In this cohort, only TCR beta chains were sequenced, and detectable features were limited by the absence of alpha or paired-chain data. The classifier was reported to diagnose cytomegalovirus status with high specificity and sensitivity in both the original and validation cohorts. Most CMV-associated TCR beta chains appeared to be HLA-restricted in a later analysis, and the HLA associations seemed to be driven largely by CMV exposure. When HLA alleles, especially DR and DQ, strongly co-occurred, TCR associations were difficult to assign to individual alleles. A further reported finding was that TCR beta sequences accurately predicted the HLA-A and HLA-B alleles for most subjects in the first cohort. In a later analysis, the rate of TCR association differed among HLA loci, with DRB1 alleles having the most associated TCRs and HLA-C alleles having the fewest. CMV serostatus was the only immune exposure information available for the cohort. The presence/absence analyses assumed that sequencing depth was roughly uniform across donors, and that assumption may not be true. The authors suggested that the approach could potentially be generalized to other disease states and immunological phenotypes. Across donors, most TCR sequences were observed very rarely, whereas some public TCRs were present in many individuals. Because some donors lacked HLA typing at each locus, the association tests relied only on the typed subset. Some IMGT-functional V segments, including TRBV6-2 and TRBV6-3, could not be distinguished by the 87-base-pair reads and were therefore excluded. A total of about 180 TCR beta chains were listed by the study as associated with cytomegalovirus. In a later analysis, HLA-associated TCR beta chains were found to be more clonally expanded and to have lower generation probabilities than equally common non-associated chains. A cluster of highly shared sequence variants was judged likely to be a technical artifact of the sequencing pipeline. V-gene and J-gene trimming of TCR beta chains was associated with a missense DCLRE1C variant in a later genetic analysis, and the association was replicated in an independent cohort. Because counts were too low, around 18 rarely observed V segments, including chromosome 9 orphons, were left out of the earlier analysis of a few hundred of the donors. A later genetic analysis reported fewer N-insertions in productive TCRs among donors in an Asian-associated ancestry cluster than the roughly 620-donor mean. At a false discovery rate of 0.05, a later analysis linked 16,951 TCR beta sequences to specific HLA alleles. A few of the identified cytomegalovirus-associated TCR beta chains were confirmed in vitro to be specific for cytomegalovirus antigens. Several of the top co-occurrence clusters appeared to be linked to parvovirus B19, influenza, CMV and Epstein-Barr virus, according to a later analysis. Correlated functional status among segregating V segments might be attributable to linkage disequilibrium, but an unknown experimental factor could not be ruled out. An earlier analysis of roughly 570 of the donors showed that most TCR beta V segments appeared in productive rearrangements either about 87% or about 30% of the time, which broadly matched IMGT annotations.

The library was prepared using the immunoSEQ multiplex PCR assay. For the multiplex PCR, a mixture combining 60 forward primers for TCR Vbeta segments and 13 reverse primers for TCR Jbeta segments was used. The CDR3 region of rearranged TCR beta genes was amplified from genomic DNA by a multiplex PCR assay. The Illumina HiSeq System was used to sequence the amplified TCR beta libraries as 87-base-pair reads. Per the source publication's procedure: A later analysis tallied some 79 million unique TCR beta chains across the 666 repertoires, and approximately 12 million of those chains were shared by two or more donors. A nearest-neighbor algorithm error-corrected the raw reads and collapsed the reads into unique sequences, merging closely related sequences to remove PCR and sequencing errors. To assign V, D and J gene segments, CDR3 sequences were aligned to IMGT reference sequences. For a sequence to be retained, at least a six-nucleotide match to both a V gene segment and a J gene segment was required. Rearrangements were called productive when the CDR3 lacked stop codons and stayed in frame with V and J; all others were non-productive. Following IMGT convention, CDR3 was defined as the stretch from the second conserved V-encoded cysteine up to the conserved J-encoded phenylalanine. The earlier analysis of 587 of the donors excluded sequences that lacked an unambiguous match to a single V gene segment. An earlier analysis of several hundred of the donors classified V segments as functional when productive rearrangements were above 56.7% and as segregating when the standard deviation between donors was above 5%. A statistical classification framework was developed to diagnose cytomegalovirus status using the catalog of TCR beta chain sequences. A later analysis assigned V and J genes by comparing TCR nucleotide sequences with IMGT/GENE-DB human TR gene sequences. A later analysis assigned CDR3 sequences and most-parsimonious VDJ recombination scenarios with the TCRdist pipeline. A later analysis defined each TCR beta chain by its CDR3 amino acid sequence plus V-gene family, and excluded reads lacking a unique V-gene family. As a way to deal with suspected cross-contamination and a sequencing artifact, a later analysis dropped roughly 620 nucleotide sequences that were highly shared and had low generation probability. A later analysis calculated a clonal expansion index for each public chain from normalized within-repertoire ranks of inferred template counts. Generation probabilities in a later analysis came from a VDJ recombination model fitted to out-of-frame rearrangements, and those results were checked against IGoR. In a later analysis, hypergeometric tests were used to score TCR-TCR, TCR-HLA and TCR-CMV co-occurrence, with a repertoire-size bias correction applied to TCR pairs. To estimate false discovery rates, a later analysis permuted the HLA or CMV assignments 20 times. In a later analysis, co-occurring TCRs were grouped using DBSCAN, and TCRdist sequence similarity was added for clustering within HLA-allele-positive subsets. Repertoires with fewer than 30,000 or more than 120,000 public chains, plus five repertoires with anomalous nucleotide sharing, were excluded from co-occurrence clustering. What TCRdb holds here is the immuneACCESS table cut down to in-frame rearrangements. Part of the clones is not present; checked against another copy, under half of the missing clones reflect an unresolved V gene, and the others are unexplained. Clonal size and the V and J genes are those of that table, whereas D and trimming came from the DNA. Within this sample are fewer than 150,000 clones, with roughly three quarters of them counted one time only. Of the sample, around 2% falls within the top ten clones.

From the germline V gene, CDR1 is SGHAT and CDR2 is FQNNGV. Spanning cysteine to phenylalanine, the CDR3 consists of 13 amino acids. The retained sequence is limited to the CDR3, 39 bases, with the frame set at the first base. The germline ends are 6 bases apart after V is trimmed by 3 bases and J by 3 bases. In total, 666 healthy bone marrow donors made up the cohort. Cohort members were all nominally healthy when sampled, although unrecorded immune exposures were likely present. The donor was CMV seronegative and belonged to the group of over 300 seronegative cohort members. A peripheral blood sample was provided by each donor, and peripheral blood mononuclear cells were used for TCR beta sequencing. The Qiagen DNeasy Blood Extraction Kit was used to extract genomic DNA from the blood cell samples. This clone came up once. What antigen it recognizes has not been identified. Base qualities are missing; no much larger clone stands one base away.

This chain is built from TRBV11-2 and TRBJ1-3; the D gene is unclear. This TCR derives from a man aged 30-40 years in good health and CMV-seronegative. The sample taken for sequencing was PBMCs. CDR3 loop: CASSLTGGNTIYF. In nucleotides, the sequence is TGTGCCAGCAGCTTGACGGGTGGAAACACCATATATTTT.